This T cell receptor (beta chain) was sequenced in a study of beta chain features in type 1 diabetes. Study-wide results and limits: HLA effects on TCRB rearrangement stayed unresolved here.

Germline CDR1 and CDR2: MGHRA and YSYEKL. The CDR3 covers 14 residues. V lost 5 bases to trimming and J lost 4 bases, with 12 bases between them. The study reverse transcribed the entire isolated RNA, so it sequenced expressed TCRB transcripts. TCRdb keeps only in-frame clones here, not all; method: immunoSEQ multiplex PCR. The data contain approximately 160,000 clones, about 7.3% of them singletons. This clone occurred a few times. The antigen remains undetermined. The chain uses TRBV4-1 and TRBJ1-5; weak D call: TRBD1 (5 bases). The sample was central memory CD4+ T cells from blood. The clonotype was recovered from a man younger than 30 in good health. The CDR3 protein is CASSSETANQPQHF. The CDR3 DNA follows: TGCGCCAGCAGCTCCGAGACAGCAAATCAGCCCCAGCATTTT.